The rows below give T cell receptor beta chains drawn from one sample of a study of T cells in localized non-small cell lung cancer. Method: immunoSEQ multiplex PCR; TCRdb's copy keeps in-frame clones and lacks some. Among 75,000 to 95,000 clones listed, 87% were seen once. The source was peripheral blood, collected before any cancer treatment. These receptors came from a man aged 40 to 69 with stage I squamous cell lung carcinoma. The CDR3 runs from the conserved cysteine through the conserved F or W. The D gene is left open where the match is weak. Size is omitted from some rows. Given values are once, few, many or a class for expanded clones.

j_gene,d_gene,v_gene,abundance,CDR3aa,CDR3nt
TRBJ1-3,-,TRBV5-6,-,CASSIRQMSSGNTIYF,TGTGCCAGCAGCATAAGACAGATGAGCTCTGGAAACACCATATATTTT
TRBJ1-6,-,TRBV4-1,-,CASSQAFTTGTLSPLHF,TGCGCCAGCAGCCAAGCTTTCACTACGGGGACCTTATCACCCCTCCACTTT
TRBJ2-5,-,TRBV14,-,CASSQAVSQETQYF,TGTGCCAGCAGCCAAGCCGTATCCCAAGAGACCCAGTACTTC
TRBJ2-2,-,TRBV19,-,CASSTLGGANTGELFF,TGTGCCAGTAGTACCCTCGGTGGTGCGAACACCGGGGAGCTGTTTTTT
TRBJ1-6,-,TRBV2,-,CASIPDRRNVYNSPLHF,TGTGCCAGCATCCCCGACAGGAGAAATGTCTATAATTCACCCCTCCACTTT
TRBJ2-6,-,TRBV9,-,CASKGFGANVLTF,TGTGCCAGCAAGGGCTTTGGGGCCAACGTCCTGACTTTC
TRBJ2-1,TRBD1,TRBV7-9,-,CASSLTQGLYNEQFF,TGTGCCAGCAGCCTAACACAGGGGTTGTACAATGAGCAGTTCTTC
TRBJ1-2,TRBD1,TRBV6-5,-,CASSYSRYRGGYTF,TGTGCCAGCAGTTACTCTAGATACAGGGGGGGCTACACCTTC
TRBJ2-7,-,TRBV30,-,CAWSQRQGILQYF,TGTGCCTGGAGTCAGAGGCAGGGCATACTGCAGTACTTC
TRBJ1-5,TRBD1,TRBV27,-,CASSRGTAGSNQPQHF,TGTGCCAGCAGTCGGGGGACAGCTGGTAGCAATCAGCCCCAGCATTTT
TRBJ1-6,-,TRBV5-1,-,CASSLGVIGTHNSPLHF,TGCGCCAGCAGCTTGGGCGTCATTGGGACGCATAATTCACCCCTCCACTTT
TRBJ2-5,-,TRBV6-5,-,CASSYSWTESKETQYF,TGTGCCAGCAGTTACTCGTGGACAGAGAGTAAAGAGACCCAGTACTTC
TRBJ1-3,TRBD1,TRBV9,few,CASSVTGASGNTIYF,TGTGCCAGCAGCGTAACAGGGGCCTCTGGAAACACCATATATTTT
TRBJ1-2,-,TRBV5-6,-,CASSFVIKSYGYTF,TGTGCCAGCAGCTTTGTAATCAAGAGCTATGGCTACACCTTC
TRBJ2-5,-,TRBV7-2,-,CASSLGVRAETQYF,TGTGCCAGCAGCTTAGGGGTACGGGCGGAGACCCAGTACTTC
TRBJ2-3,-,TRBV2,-,CASEGLLTDTQYF,TGTGCCAGCGAGGGACTGCTCACAGATACGCAGTATTTT
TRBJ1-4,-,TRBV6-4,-,CASTGAGATNEKLFF,TGTGCCAGCACCGGCGCGGGAGCAACTAATGAAAAACTGTTTTTT
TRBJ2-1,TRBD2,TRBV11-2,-,CASSSGTSGYNEQFF,TGTGCCAGCAGTTCGGGTACTAGCGGATACAATGAGCAGTTCTTC
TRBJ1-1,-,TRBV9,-,CASSSTQGLTEAFF,TGTGCCAGCAGCTCGACGCAGGGGCTTACTGAAGCTTTCTTT
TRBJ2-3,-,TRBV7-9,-,CASSLVQEQPTDTQYF,TGTGCCAGCAGCTTAGTGCAGGAACAGCCCACAGATACGCAGTATTTT
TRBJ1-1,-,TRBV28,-,CASSLPGTEAFF,TGTGCCAGCAGTTTACCGGGGACTGAAGCTTTCTTT
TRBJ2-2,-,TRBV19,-,CASSIGRGTGELFF,TGTGCCAGTAGTATAGGTAGGGGTACCGGGGAGCTGTTTTTT
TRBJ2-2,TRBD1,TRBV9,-,CASSVDNRGSNTGELFF,TGTGCCAGCAGCGTAGATAACAGGGGGTCGAACACCGGGGAGCTGTTTTTT
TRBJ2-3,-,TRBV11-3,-,CASSLAGVGTDTQYF,TGTGCCAGCAGCTTAGCGGGGGTCGGCACAGATACGCAGTATTTT
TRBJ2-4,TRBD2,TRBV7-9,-,CASSHTSVGKNIQYF,TGTGCCAGCAGCCATACTAGCGTGGGCAAAAACATTCAGTACTTC
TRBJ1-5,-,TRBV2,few,CASRRGNSNQPQHF,TGTGCCAGTCGGCGGGGGAATAGCAATCAGCCCCAGCATTTT
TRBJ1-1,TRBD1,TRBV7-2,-,CASSLGQGMGTEAFF,TGTGCCAGCAGCTTAGGACAGGGGATGGGCACTGAAGCTTTCTTT
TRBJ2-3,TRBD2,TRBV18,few,CASSGLAGDTQYF,TGTGCCAGCTCAGGTCTAGCGGGGGATACGCAGTATTTT
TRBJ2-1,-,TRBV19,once,CASSPGGVGSSYNEQFF,TGTGCCAGTAGTCCCGGCGGGGTGGGGAGCTCCTACAATGAGCAGTTCTTC
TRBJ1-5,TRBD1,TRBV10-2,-,CASQNFGQGDNQPQHF,TGCGCCAGCCAAAATTTCGGACAGGGCGATAATCAGCCCCAGCATTTT
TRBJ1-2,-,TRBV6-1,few,CASTYYYGYTF,TGTGCCAGCACTTACTACTATGGCTACACCTTC
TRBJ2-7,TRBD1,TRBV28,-,CASSPRWGNRGEQYF,TGTGCCAGCAGCCCCCGCTGGGGGAACAGGGGCGAGCAGTACTTC
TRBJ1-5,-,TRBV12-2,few,CASRPTQDPGNQPQHF,TGTGCAAGTCGCCCTACCCAGGACCCTGGGAATCAGCCCCAGCATTTT
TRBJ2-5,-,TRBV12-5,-,CASGLRETQYF,TGTGCTAGTGGTTTGCGGGAGACCCAGTACTTC
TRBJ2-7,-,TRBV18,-,CASSPGHYEQYF,TGTGCCAGCTCACCAGGACACTACGAGCAGTACTTC
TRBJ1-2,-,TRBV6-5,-,CASSYQGGYTF,TGTGCCAGCAGTTATCAGGGTGGCTACACCTTC
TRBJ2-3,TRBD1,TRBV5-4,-,CASFETGSSDTQYF,TGTGCCAGCTTTGAGACAGGGTCTTCAGATACGCAGTATTTT
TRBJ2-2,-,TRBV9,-,CASSVVGSTGELFF,TGTGCCAGCAGCGTAGTAGGCAGCACCGGGGAGCTGTTTTTT